This T cell receptor (beta chain) was found in a study of T cells after yellow fever vaccination. Whole-study context: Preparation of fractions with low cell numbers was performed using SMART-Seq v4 Ultra Low Input. Study observations and caveats: Though weaker, the secondary response peaked faster, on day 5 versus 15.

The germline V and J ends were trimmed by 2 bases and 4 bases, with 8 bases remaining between them. Germline V CDR1 and CDR2: MNHEY, SVGAGI. CDR3 length: 13 residues. Template switching by 5'RACE produced TCR cDNA, adding a universal primer site and UMIs. TCRdb re-analysed the 5' RACE reads in MiXCR, keeping a single row per CDR3 protein. The sample lists 400,000 to 450,000 distinct CDR3 sequences; around a sixth were seen once. On this clonotype itself: Its antigen is undetermined.

This material consisted of PBMCs, taken before the yellow fever booster vaccination. V is TRBV6-5 and J is TRBJ2-5; D not certain. The origin of this receptor is a man between 18 and 35 years old who received the YFV17D yellow fever vaccine. CDR3 nucleotide sequence: TGTGCCAGCAGTTACGGGGTAGGAGAGACCCAGTACTTC. This translates into CASSYGVGETQYF.